One sample yielded the 27 T cell receptor beta chains listed below, sequenced in a study of T cells in localized non-small cell lung cancer. TCRdb keeps only in-frame clones here, not all; method: immunoSEQ multiplex PCR. The sample consists of 10,000 or so clones, just over 90% of them appearing once. Source: peripheral blood, taken before any cancer treatment. All receptors derive from a woman aged 40 to 75 with stage I squamous cell lung carcinoma.

The chain recombines TRBV30 with TRBJ1-5; D gene unclear. V lost 5 bases to trimming and J lost 9 bases, with 14 bases between them. The V gene's germline CDR1 is GTSNPN and CDR2 SVGIG (reference sequence). The CDR3 totals 12 residues. DNA of the CDR3: TGTGCCTGGTCGCGGTTAGGAGGGCCCCAGCATTTT. Encoded protein: CAWSRLGGPQHF.

This chain joins TRBV6-1 and TRBJ2-5; 7 bases agree with TRBD2. The CDR3 extends over 15 amino acids. V lost 6 bases to trimming and J lost 3 bases; unmatched junction nucleotides: 10. Germline loops: CDR1 MNHNS, CDR2 SASEGT. The CDR3 nucleotides are TGTGCCAGCAGGGGGGGGAGTGCCCACGAAGAGACCCAGTACTTC. It codes for CASRGGSAHEETQYF.

This clone was picked up one time. The chain is built from TRBV5-5 and TRBJ2-1, with a tentative D call TRBD2 (6 bases). The CDR3 sequence is 14 residues long. From germline, CDR1 is SGHKS and CDR2 YYEKEE (reference sequence). V lost 0 bases and J 9 bases, leaving 13 bases between the germline ends. The CDR3 nucleotides read TGTGCCAGCAGCTTGGTACCCCTAGCGATTGAGCAGTTCTTC. Translated: CASSLVPLAIEQFF. The full variable domain, with the rest looked up from reference TRBV5-5 and TRBJ2-1, is DAGVTQSPTHLIKTRGQQVTLRCSPISGHKSVSWYQQVLGQGPQFIFQYYEKEERGRGNFPDRFSARQFPNYSSELNVNALLLGDSALYLCASSLVPLAIEQFFGPGTRLTVL.

This chain joins TRBV21-1 and TRBJ1-5; the table's D call, TRBD1, has no DNA check behind it. TRBV21-1 is noted as a pseudogene. This CDR3 spans 12 amino acids. In nucleotides, the CDR3 is TGTGCCAGCAGCAAACAGGATCAGCCCCAGCATTTT. This gives the protein CASSKQDQPQHF.

The rearrangement uses TRBV18 and TRBJ2-5; TRBD1 matches 9 bases. V gave up 6 bases and J gave up 4 bases; unmatched junction bases: 6. The CDR3 is 14 amino acids. Germline-derived CDR1 and CDR2 are KGHSH and LQKENI. The CDR3, as DNA: TGTGCCAGCTCCCGGGACAGGGAGGGAGAGACCCAGTACTTC. This translates into CASSRDREGETQYF. Full variable domain (missing parts from reference TRBV18 and TRBJ2-5): NAGVMQNPRHLVRRRGQEARLRCSPMKGHSHVYWYRQLPEEGLKFMVYLQKENIIDESGMPKERFSAEFPKEGPSILRIQQVVRGDSAAYFCASSRDREGETQYFGPGTRLLVL.

This clone has a single count. The chain has TRBV19 and TRBJ1-2; D is undetermined. Germline-derived CDR1 and CDR2 are LNHDA and SQIVND (reference sequence). V lost 6 bases and J 4 bases, leaving 21 bases between the germline ends. CDR3 length equals 16 residues. The CDR3 sequence is CASSPWGLLGSYGYTF. CDR3 coding DNA: TGTGCCAGTAGCCCTTGGGGTCTACTAGGGTCCTATGGCTACACCTTC.

This chain links TRBV27 with TRBJ2-5, with 9 positions matching TRBD2. The V and J ends lost 6 bases and 2 bases, in that order; junction bases with no gene match: 19. The CDR3 covers 19 residues. Germline V gene data show CDR1 as MNHEY and CDR2 as SMNVEV (reference sequence). In nucleotides, the CDR3 is TGTGCCAGCAGCAAGGTCGGGTATAGCGGGGGTATTGTACAAGAGACCCAGTACTTC. Amino acids: CASSKVGYSGGIVQETQYF.

The J gene is TRBJ1-3, the V gene TRBV18, with 9 nucleotides matching TRBD1. Unmatched junction bases numbered 3, after V lost 6 bases and J lost 3 bases. The length of the CDR3 is 14 residues. CDR1 is KGHSH, CDR2 LQKENI, per germline. The CDR3 DNA is TGTGCCAGCTCCACAGGGGGCGATGGAAACACCATATATTTT. It encodes CASSTGGDGNTIYF. Based on the CDR3 plus reference TRBV18 and TRBJ1-3, the full variable domain is NAGVMQNPRHLVRRRGQEARLRCSPMKGHSHVYWYRQLPEEGLKFMVYLQKENIIDESGMPKERFSAEFPKEGPSILRIQQVVRGDSAAYFCASSTGGDGNTIYFGEGSWLTVV.

The V gene is TRBV7-8, the J gene TRBJ2-6; possible D gene TRBD1, 6 bases. V was clipped by 5 bases and J by 0 bases, with 11 bases between them. Per germline, CDR1 SGHVS and CDR2 FQNEAQ. The CDR3 length is 16 residues. CDR3 nucleotide sequence: TGTGCCAGCAGCGCGACAGGTCCCTCTGGGGCCAACGTCCTGACTTTC. Translating it yields CASSATGPSGANVLTF.

V gene TRBV12-5 combines with J gene TRBJ1-1; D gene uncertain. V gave up 0 bases and J gave up 5 bases, with 4 bases separating them. The CDR3 totals 12 residues. The germline V gene has CDR1 LGHNT and CDR2 FRNRAP. Here the CDR3 DNA reads TGTGCTAGTGGTTTGGTACGAACTGAAGCTTTCTTT. It is translated as CASGLVRTEAFF.

The chain is built from TRBV9 and TRBJ2-1; D tentatively fits TRBD1 or TRBD2 (5 bases each). This CDR3 spans 15 amino acids. Deletions cut 2 bases from V and 4 bases from J, with 13 bases between. Germline CDR1 reads SGDLS; CDR2 reads YYNGEE. CDR3 protein: CASSVAGSPYNEQFF. CDR3 sequence (DNA): TGTGCCAGCAGCGTGGCAGGGAGCCCTTACAATGAGCAGTTCTTC.

This clone was picked up a small number of times. The chain joins TRBV6-1 to TRBJ2-1; weak D call: TRBD1 (5 bases). V lost 3 bases and J 0 bases, leaving 21 bases between the germline ends. CDR1 and CDR2 from the germline V gene are MNHNS and SASEGT. This CDR3 has 19 residues. CDR3 DNA: TGTGCCAGCAGTGAGAAGCCCCCCCAAGGGGAAAACTCCTACAATGAGCAGTTCTTC. Protein: CASSEKPPQGENSYNEQFF.

The chain joins TRBV4-1 to TRBJ2-3; D may be TRBD1 or TRBD2 (6 bases each). Germline CDR1 reads MGHRA; CDR2 reads YSYEKL. CDR3 length: 17 amino acids. V lost 0 bases, J lost 0 bases, and 13 bases lay in between. In nucleotides, the CDR3 is TGCGCCAGCAGCCAAGAAGGCGGGACACCAAGCACAGATACGCAGTATTTT. Protein product: CASSQEGGTPSTDTQYF.

The gene calls are TRBV11-3 and TRBJ1-3; TRBD1 might be the D (5 bases). V was shortened by 3 bases and J by 0 bases, with 9 bases between the two germline ends. The CDR3 length is 15 residues. The V gene's germline CDR1 is SGHNT and CDR2 YENEEA. Here the CDR3 reads CASSFRQPSGNTIYF. The CDR3 DNA follows: TGTGCCAGCAGCTTCAGACAGCCCTCTGGAAACACCATATATTTT.

V and J are TRBV7-8 and TRBJ1-1; D is perhaps TRBD1 (5 bases). Germline CDR1 and CDR2: SGHVS and FQNEAQ. This CDR3 comprises 14 residues. V was trimmed by 1 base and J by 5 bases, leaving 11 bases between them. The CDR3 loop reads CASSLEGPGTEAFF. CDR3 DNA sequence: TGTGCCAGCAGCTTAGAGGGGCCAGGGACTGAAGCTTTCTTT.

The chain employs TRBV6-1 and TRBJ2-1; 9 bases match TRBD2. Germline loops: CDR1 MNHNS, CDR2 SASEGT. The CDR3 is 16 residues long. The V gene end was trimmed by 3 bases and the J gene end by 5 bases; junction bases not matched to a gene: 8. Here the CDR3 reads CASSDLAGEHNNEQFF. The CDR3 bases are TGTGCCAGCAGTGATTTAGCGGGGGAACACAACAATGAGCAGTTCTTC.

The genes are TRBV9 and TRBJ2-5; 7 nucleotides match TRBD2. Germline values: CDR1 SGDLS, CDR2 YYNGEE. The CDR3 contains 15 residues. J was trimmed by 4 bases and V by 3 bases; bases with no gene match: 9. The CDR3 is CASSARGDAAETQYF. CDR3 sequence (DNA): TGTGCCAGCAGCGCACGGGGGGATGCGGCAGAGACCCAGTACTTC.

The rearrangement uses TRBV10-3 and TRBJ1-2, with 9 positions matching TRBD1. Per the germline V gene, CDR1 is ENHRY and CDR2 is SYGVKD. The CDR3 runs 15 residues. The V and J ends lost 9 bases and 0 bases, in that order; junction bases with no gene match: 8. DNA for the CDR3: TGTGCCATAACTAACGGACAGGGGCCTAACTATGGCTACACCTTC. It encodes CAITNGQGPNYGYTF.

The rearrangement joins TRBV5-6 to TRBJ2-3; TRBD2 matches 16 bases. CDR1 and CDR2 from the germline V gene are SGHDT and YYEEEE. This CDR3 region has 18 residues. The V gene end was trimmed by 4 bases and the J gene end by 5 bases; junction bases not matched to a gene: 10. CDR3 nucleotides: TGTGCCAGCAGCCCACGGGGACTAGCGGGGGGGCCAAGAGATACGCAGTATTTT. It specifies CASSPRGLAGGPRDTQYF.

The V call is TRBV6-5, the J call TRBJ2-7, with 7 positions matching TRBD1. This CDR3 spans 12 amino acids. V shed 6 bases and J 4 bases; nucleotides not matched to a gene: 3. The germline CDR1 and CDR2 sequences are MNHEY and SVGAGI. The DNA of the CDR3 is TGTGCCAGCAGCCCAGGGGGTTACGAGCAGTACTTC. Residues: CASSPGGYEQYF.

The rearrangement uses TRBV6-4 and TRBJ1-2; D ambiguous. Trimming took off 0 bases at V and 4 bases at J, with 6 bases between the two ends. Germline assignment: CDR1 MRHNA and CDR2 SNTAGT. The CDR3 spans 13 residues. The CDR3 sequence: CASSDSGTYGYTF. CDR3 nucleotides: TGTGCCAGCAGTGACTCGGGTACCTATGGCTACACCTTC.

The chain employs TRBV5-1 and TRBJ1-2, with a possible D match to TRBD1 (5 bases). The CDR3 sequence is 16 residues long. Trimming took 0 bases from V and 3 from J, leaving 15 bases between them. The germline gives CDR1 SGHRS, CDR2 YFSETQ. CDR3 DNA sequence: TGCGCCAGCAGCTTGGGACCCTCGGCAGGGCACTATGGCTACACCTTC. Its protein product is CASSLGPSAGHYGYTF.

The chain combines TRBV5-1 with TRBJ2-7, with D possibly being TRBD1 or TRBD2 (5 bases each). In germline, CDR1 is SGHRS, CDR2 YFSETQ. With 1 base removed from V and 6 bases from J, the gap between germline ends came to 17 bases. This CDR3 is 15 amino acids long. The CDR3 sequence is CASSLNRGPRGEQYF. Here the CDR3 DNA reads TGCGCCAGCAGCTTGAATCGGGGACCCCGGGGCGAGCAGTACTTC.

V usage is TRBV4-1 and J usage is TRBJ1-4; D is ambiguous. V lost 0 bases and J lost 8, with 13 bases in between. Looked up from germline, CDR1 is MGHRA and CDR2 is YSYEKL. CDR3 length equals 15 residues. The CDR3 loop reads CASSQDETLREKLFF. The CDR3 DNA sequence: TGCGCCAGCAGCCAAGACGAGACCCTCCGGGAAAAACTGTTTTTT.

This clone was observed once. The V and J genes are TRBV20-1 and TRBJ2-3; D is uncertain. This CDR3 has 11 residues. V gave up 3 bases and J gave up 4 bases, with 5 bases separating them. Germline lookup yields CDR1 DFQATT and CDR2 SNEGSKA (reference sequence). In DNA form, the CDR3 reads TGCAGTGCTAGTACAGCAGATACGCAGTATTTT. It yields the protein CSASTADTQYF.

The chain is built from TRBV9 and TRBJ2-5, with a possible D match to TRBD1 (6 bases). The V gene's germline CDR1 is SGDLS and CDR2 YYNGEE. This CDR3 is built from 15 residues. The ends were cut back, 3 bases at V and 3 bases at J, with 15 bases in the middle. CDR3 nucleotides: TGTGCCAGCAGCGCACAGGGCCTGGGGAAAGAGACCCAGTACTTC. This encodes CASSAQGLGKETQYF.

Only a few counts were recorded for this clone. This rearrangement joins TRBV19 to TRBJ1-2; D is unclear. This CDR3 contains 14 residues. The germline V and J ends were trimmed by 5 bases and 4 bases, with 14 bases remaining between them. The germline CDR1 and CDR2 sequences are LNHDA and SQIVND (reference sequence). CDR3 region: CASSGSQNVYGYTF. In nucleotides, the CDR3 is TGTGCCAGTAGTGGAAGTCAGAACGTCTATGGCTACACCTTC.